This TCR beta chain was captured by sequencing in a study of blood T cell repertoires in COVID-19. Either two negative PCRs, clearance, or symptom resolution qualified Cohort 3 donors as recovered. In the authors' workflow: Using reference gene primer amplification, nucleated cell counts were estimated. TCRdb keeps only in-frame clones here, not all; method: immunoSEQ multiplex PCR. That table furnishes V, J and clone size, whereas the DNA furnished D and trimming. The table lists approximately 210,000 clones, roughly 80% of them singletons. The source material was PBMCs or T cells enriched from blood (not recorded which). The sequence derives from a man between 40 and 49 years old who had recovered from COVID-19.

In DNA form, the CDR3 reads TGTGCCAGCCGGGACAGGGTTAACGAAAAACTGTTTTTT. Translation gives CASRDRVNEKLFF. V gene TRBV5-4 combines with J gene TRBJ1-4; 9 bases are a match to TRBD1. Germline V gives CDR1 SGHNT, CDR2 YYREEE (reference sequence). After removal of 7 bases from V and 8 bases from J, the junction contained 6 bases not matched to a gene. The CDR3 is made up of 13 amino acids.